Presented here are 13 T cell receptor beta chains from one specimen sequenced in a study of T cell responses to AZD1222 COVID-19 vaccine. Generated by immunoSEQ multiplex PCR, the TCRdb table keeps only in-frame clones and is missing some. In the table there are over 100,000 clones, approximately 88% of which are singletons. This sample comprised peripheral blood, obtained on day 0 of MenACWY control vaccination. The receptors originated from an adult in good health.

In DNA form, the CDR3 reads TGTGCCAGCAGTGAAGCTCAGGGCAGGGGGTTCGGCTACACCTTC. Residues: CASSEAQGRGFGYTF. This sequence joins TRBV6-1 and TRBJ1-2; 7 bases line up with TRBD1. CDR3 length: 15 residues. Germline V gene lookup returns CDR1 MNHNS and CDR2 SASEGT. V was clipped by 0 bases and J by 8 bases; unmatched bases: 9.

The chain carries TRBV28 and TRBJ2-7; D might be TRBD1 (6 bases). This CDR3 contains 14 residues. Germline V gene data show CDR1 as MDHEN and CDR2 as SYDVKM. V was clipped by 3 bases and J by 0 bases, with 9 bases between them. The CDR3 region has the DNA TGTGCCAGCAGTTTGGGACAAGGCTCCTACGAGCAGTACTTC. The encoded protein is CASSLGQGSYEQYF.

The chain has TRBV2 and TRBJ2-7; D possibly uses TRBD1 or TRBD2 (5 bases each). The V end was cut by 1 base, the J end by 3 bases, with 10 bases between. The length of the CDR3 is 14 residues. The germline gives CDR1 SNHLY, CDR2 FYNNEI. The CDR3 sequence is CASSEVGDLYEQYF. The DNA for the CDR3 is TGTGCCAGCAGTGAAGTGGGGGACCTCTACGAGCAGTACTTC.

V usage is TRBV5-1 and J usage is TRBJ1-1; 10 bases match TRBD1. V shed 4 bases, J shed 0 bases, and the junction held 9 bases outside the gene matches. Germline V gives CDR1 SGHRS, CDR2 YFSETQ. CDR3 length: 17 amino acids. CDR3 DNA sequence: TGCGCCAGCAGCCCGACCCCCGGGACAGGGGTGAACACTGAAGCTTTCTTT. Residues: CASSPTPGTGVNTEAFF.

This chain links TRBV19 with TRBJ2-2; D is unresolved. The V end lost 3 bases, the J end lost 1 base, and 6 bases lay between the germline ends. The CDR3 totals 14 residues. The germline V gene encodes CDR1 LNHDA and CDR2 SQIVND (reference sequence). The CDR3 loop is CASSIGLNTGELFF. The CDR3 DNA sequence: TGTGCCAGTAGTATCGGTCTGAACACCGGGGAGCTGTTTTTT.

The chain couples TRBV19 to TRBJ1-1; unclear D gene. The CDR3 is 13 residues long. Trimming stripped 6 bases from V and 11 bases from J, with 19 bases between. Germline-derived CDR1 and CDR2 are LNHDA and SQIVND (reference sequence). CDR3 bases: TGTGCCAGTAGGGCTAGAGGCTTCCTTGAGGCTTTCTTT. Protein: CASRARGFLEAFF.

The V call is TRBV30, the J call TRBJ1-1; D may be TRBD1 (5 bases). The V end lost 1 base, the J end lost 6 bases, and 9 bases lay between the germline ends. The CDR3 is made up of 12 amino acids. Germline CDR1 is GTSNPN and CDR2 is SVGIG (reference sequence). The CDR3 is CAWSGSGPEAFF. The CDR3 coding sequence is TGTGCCTGGAGTGGTTCGGGGCCTGAAGCTTTCTTT. Using reference TRBV30 and TRBJ1-1 for the parts outside the CDR3, the full variable domain is SQTIHQWPATLVQPVGSPLSLECTVEGTSNPNLYWYRQAAGRGLQLLFYSVGIGQISSEVPQNLSASRPQDRQFILSSKKLLLSDSGFYLCAWSGSGPEAFFGQGTRLTVV.

A remark on this clone: A read error may produce the germline difference seen at one junction end. This chain joins TRBV3-1 (or the pseudogene TRBV3-2) and TRBJ2-4; 7 bases align to TRBD1. The CDR3 spans 18 residues. Germline lookup yields CDR1 LGHDT and CDR2 YNNKEL (reference sequence). DNA of the CDR3: TGTGCCTGCAGCCAAAATGCAGCGACAGGGCGGCCGGAAGACATTCAGTACTTC. It yields the protein CACSQNAATGRPEDIQYF.

The rearrangement uses TRBV21-1 and TRBJ2-3; the D call in the table, TRBD1, was not verified against the DNA. TRBV21-1 is recorded as a pseudogene. The CDR3 is 21 amino acids. CDR3 coding DNA: TGTGCCAGCAGCAAAGTTCGGACAGGGCGAATCGTACTCCCGTGCACAGATACGCAGTATTTT. Translation: CASSKVRTGRIVLPCTDTQYF.

The chain employs TRBV4-1 and TRBJ1-5; no firm D call. Germline lookup yields CDR1 MGHRA and CDR2 YSYEKL. V was clipped by 1 base and J by 4 bases, with 11 bases between them. The CDR3 length is 15 residues. CDR3 loop: CASSQAWAENQPQHF. Written as DNA, the CDR3 is TGCGCCAGCAGCCAAGCTTGGGCAGAAAATCAGCCCCAGCATTTT.

V gene TRBV29-1 combines with J gene TRBJ2-7; perhaps TRBD2 as D (6 bases). The CDR3 is 12 residues long. With 6 bases removed from V and 4 bases from J, the gap between germline ends came to 13 bases. The germline V gene encodes CDR1 SQVTM and CDR2 ANQGSEA. CDR3 sequence reads: CSVHYGGYEQYF. CDR3 sequence (DNA): TGCAGCGTCCATTACGGGGGTTACGAGCAGTACTTC.

In regard to this clone: This CDR3 is also generated by other DNA sequences in the sample. The chain has TRBV2 and TRBJ1-1, with D hard to call. The CDR3 totals 13 residues. Germline loops: CDR1 SNHLY, CDR2 FYNNEI. V was trimmed by 2 bases and J by 1 base, leaving 5 bases between them. CDR3 bases: TGTGCCAGCAGTGAACTGCCGAACACTGAAGCTTTCTTT. Protein product: CASSELPNTEAFF.

This clone was observed a few times. The chain has TRBV7-2 and TRBJ2-1, with TRBD2 matching over 11 bases. V was pared by 4 bases and J by 4 bases, with 3 bases of the junction left unmatched. CDR3 length: 15 residues. Germline V gene sequence: CDR1 SGHTA, CDR2 FQGNSA. The CDR3 nucleotides are TGTGCCAGCAGCTCCCGACTAGCGGGATACAATGAGCAGTTCTTC. Protein product: CASSSRLAGYNEQFF.